These 16 T cell receptor beta chains were all obtained from the same sample, sequenced in a study of blood T cell repertoires in COVID-19. Using immunoSEQ multiplex PCR, the repertoire was profiled, and TCRdb retains in-frame clones only, with some absent. Among 130,000 to 150,000 clones listed, over 70% were seen once. Sequenced input: peripheral blood. Receptors were obtained from a woman in her sixties or seventies with acute or convalescent COVID-19.

This clone was seen more than once but under ten times. The V gene is TRBV24-1, the J gene TRBJ2-5; D is ambiguous. The germline CDR1 and CDR2 sequences are KGHDR and SFDVKD. V was pared by 1 base and J by 2 bases, with 13 bases between. This CDR3 has 16 amino acids. This chain's CDR3 is CATSDFAGSEQETQYF. DNA of the CDR3: TGTGCCACCAGTGATTTTGCTGGTTCAGAACAAGAGACCCAGTACTTC.

The count of this clone is one. The CDR3 spells CASSKPTDRAYGYTF. DNA for the CDR3: TGTGCCAGTAGCAAACCAACGGACAGGGCCTATGGCTACACCTTC. V gene TRBV19 combines with J gene TRBJ1-2; TRBD1 matches at 8 bases. Germline-derived CDR1 and CDR2 are LNHDA and SQIVND (reference sequence). The CDR3 length is 15 residues. V was clipped by 6 bases and J by 4 bases; unmatched bases: 10. The variable domain in full, completed from reference TRBV19 and TRBJ1-2, reads DGGITQSPKYLFRKEGQNVTLSCEQNLNHDAMYWYRQDPGQGLRLIYYSQIVNDFQKGDIAEGYSVSREKKESFPLTVTSAQKNPTAFYLCASSKPTDRAYGYTFGSGTRLTVV.

The V gene is TRBV9, the J gene TRBJ2-1; 9 bases map to TRBD2. Trimming took 0 bases from V and 5 from J; bases not matched to a gene: 9. Germline V gene lookup returns CDR1 SGDLS and CDR2 YYNGEE. The CDR3 consists of 17 residues. The DNA for the CDR3 is TGTGCCAGCAGCGTAGCCCCCGCGCTAGCGGGAAACAATGAGCAGTTCTTC. Protein product: CASSVAPALAGNNEQFF.

The chain carries TRBV20-1 and TRBJ1-2; 7 bases agree with TRBD1. CDR3 length equals 14 residues. The ends lost 3 bases at V and 4 bases at J; junction bases unmatched: 8. Germline assignment: CDR1 DFQATT and CDR2 SNEGSKA (reference sequence). The CDR3 DNA sequence: TGCAGTGCTAGTTACAGGGGTAGGGGCTATGGCTACACCTTC. Translated: CSASYRGRGYGYTF.

The chain is built from TRBV28 and TRBJ1-1; 8 nucleotides match TRBD1. The CDR3 contains 15 residues. The germline CDR1 and CDR2 sequences are MDHEN and SYDVKM. Trimming cost V 5 bases and J 8 bases; bases outside gene matches: 13. The CDR3 region is CASSISRGQGWEAFF. CDR3 nucleotide sequence: TGTGCCAGCAGTATATCCCGCGGACAGGGATGGGAAGCTTTCTTT.

This clone was seen only a few times. This chain links TRBV7-3 with TRBJ2-3; D gene unclear. V dropped 2 bases and J dropped 4 bases, with 7 bases sitting between them. Germline values: CDR1 SGHTA, CDR2 FQGTGA. The CDR3 totals 13 residues. The CDR3: CASSLWSADTQYF. The CDR3 DNA reads as TGTGCCAGCAGCTTATGGTCGGCAGATACGCAGTATTTT.

The V gene is TRBV7-9, the J gene TRBJ2-1; 8 bases are shared with TRBD2. This CDR3 has 17 amino acids. V was pared by 3 bases and J by 8 bases, with 15 bases of the junction left unmatched. Germline CDR1 and CDR2: SEHNR and FQNEAQ (reference sequence). CDR3: CASSFPSGSRPGDEQFF. As DNA, the CDR3 is TGTGCCAGCAGCTTCCCAAGCGGGAGCCGACCTGGGGATGAGCAGTTCTTC.

This sequence joins TRBV5-6 and TRBJ2-1; the D gene is possibly TRBD2 (5 bases). From germline, CDR1 is SGHDT and CDR2 YYEEEE. The CDR3 totals 13 residues. V was pared by 1 base and J by 13 bases, with 15 bases between. CDR3 DNA: TGTGCCAGCAGCTTGAATGGGCGACTACCCCAGTTCTTC. Encoded protein: CASSLNGRLPQFF.

V is TRBV23-1 and J is TRBJ2-7; 7 bases map to TRBD1. TRBV23-1 is annotated as an ORF whose role is uncertain. The CDR3 is 16 amino acids. Germline trimming cut 0 bases from V and 6 bases from J; bases unmatched to any gene: 11. The CDR3 region has the DNA TGCGCCAGCAGTCAATCGCCCGGACAGGCCCCAGTCGAGCAGTACTTC. Residues: CASSQSPGQAPVEQYF.

This chain joins TRBV18 and TRBJ2-7, with TRBD1 matching over 7 bases. Germline-derived CDR1 and CDR2 are KGHSH and LQKENI. This CDR3 is 14 amino acids long. After removal of 4 bases from V and 3 bases from J, the junction contained 6 bases not matched to a gene. The CDR3 loop is CASSLQGSLYEQYF. CDR3 DNA sequence: TGTGCCAGCTCACTACAGGGGAGCCTCTACGAGCAGTACTTC.

The CDR3 loop is CASSQSMGQGKPNQPQHF. CDR3 nucleotides: TGCGCCAGCAGCCAATCTATGGGACAGGGGAAGCCCAATCAGCCCCAGCATTTT. The rearrangement links TRBV4-1 to TRBJ1-5; 10 nucleotides align to TRBD1. The trim removed 2 bases at V and 3 bases at J, leaving 10 bases unmatched. This CDR3 spans 18 amino acids. CDR1 and CDR2 from the germline V gene are MGHRA and YSYEKL.

Here the CDR3 DNA reads TGTGCCAGCAGTTTTGGTGGGGAGAGCTCCTACGAGCAGTACTTC. It codes for CASSFGGESSYEQYF. This chain links TRBV28 with TRBJ2-7, with D possibly being TRBD2 (5 bases). Between the trimmed V and J ends, which lost 3 bases and 0 bases, there was a span of 12 bases. CDR3 size: 15 residues. The V gene's germline CDR1 is MDHEN and CDR2 SYDVKM. The complete variable domain, with remaining parts taken from reference TRBV28 and TRBJ2-7, reads DVKVTQSSRYLVKRTGEKVFLECVQDMDHENMFWYRQDPGLGLRLIYFSYDVKMKEKGDIPEGYSVSREKKERFSLILESASTNQTSMYLCASSFGGESSYEQYFGPGTRLTVT.

This clone was seen a handful of times. DNA of the CDR3: TGTGCCAGCAGCCGCCCAGGCGGGACAGATACGCAGTATTTT. This sequence encodes CASSRPGGTDTQYF. The V gene is TRBV28, the J gene TRBJ2-3; maybe TRBD2 (5 bases). Germline V gives CDR1 MDHEN, CDR2 SYDVKM. V lost 6 bases, J lost 3 bases, and 13 bases lay in between. This CDR3 contains 14 residues.

This clone has only a few counts. CDR3 amino acids: CASRPGQGGSPQHF. The CDR3, as DNA: TGTGCCAGCAGACCGGGACAGGGGGGATCGCCCCAGCATTTT. The chain combines TRBV2 with TRBJ1-5, with 11 bases identical to TRBD1. This CDR3 has 14 amino acids. Germline V CDR1 and CDR2: SNHLY, FYNNEI. J lost 9 bases, V lost 6 bases, and 7 bases had no gene match.

The J gene is TRBJ2-5, the V gene TRBV5-6; TRBD1 matches at 9 bases. This CDR3 contains 14 residues. Trimming removed 4 bases from V and 7 bases from J; junction bases left unmatched: 8. Germline values: CDR1 SGHDT, CDR2 YYEEEE. CDR3 DNA: TGTGCCAGCAGCACGGGACAGGGTTGGGCGACCCAGTACTTC. The encoded protein is CASSTGQGWATQYF.

The CDR3 coding sequence is TGTGCCAGCAGCTCAACAGACACCCAGAACACTGAAGCTTTCTTT. Protein: CASSSTDTQNTEAFF. The V gene is TRBV11-2, the J gene TRBJ1-1; D is unresolved. The CDR3 is 15 residues long. Germline V gives CDR1 SGHAT, CDR2 FQNNGV. The ends were cut back, 4 bases at V and 1 base at J, with 13 bases in the middle.